These 31 T cell receptor beta chains were all obtained from the same sample, sequenced in a study of molecular identifiers for immune sequencing clone quantification. TCRdb ran MiXCR on the PCR reads and lists one entry per CDR3 protein. The sample lists 550,000 to 750,000 distinct CDR3 sequences; 20% were seen once. The sequencing sample was made of naive CD8+ T cells from blood, with Jurkat cell RNA spiked in. The subset: FACS-sorted CD8+CD4-CCR7+CD45RA+ naive T cells. The source is a human donor in good health. Some libraries in this study had Jurkat cell RNA spiked in.

This clonotype was picked up a small number of times. The J gene is TRBJ2-3, the V gene TRBV28, with a tentative D call TRBD2 (6 bases). V was clipped by 4 bases and J by 4 bases, with 15 bases between them. The CDR3 length is 15 residues. Germline CDR1 MDHEN, CDR2 SYDVKM. CDR3 loop: CASSSIRGIPDTQYF. CDR3 DNA: TGTGCCAGCAGTTCTATTCGCGGGATCCCAGATACGCAGTATTTT.

This clonotype was recorded many times. The rearrangement uses TRBV29-1 and TRBJ2-2; D not certain. The V and J ends lost 4 bases and 3 bases respectively, with 9 bases between them. CDR1 and CDR2 from the germline V gene are SQVTM and ANQGSEA. This CDR3 has 13 amino acids. The CDR3 DNA reads TGCAGCGTTGGAGGATTCGACACCGGGGAGCTGTTTTTT. Translating gives CSVGGFDTGELFF.

About this clonotype: With a much larger clone just one base away, this may be a read error. The chain uses TRBV20-1 and TRBJ2-7, with D possibly being TRBD1 (5 bases). Germline V lookup: CDR1 DFQATT, CDR2 SNEGSKA (reference sequence). The CDR3 length is 15 residues. V lost 6 bases to trimming and J lost 6 bases, with 24 bases between them. The CDR3 is CSASHHRTRGIEQYF. For the CDR3, the DNA is TGCAGTGCATCTCACCATCGGACAAGGGGCATCGAGCAGTACTTC.

This clonotype has more than one count but fewer than ten. The chain is built from TRBV7-3 and TRBJ2-1; 12 bases map to TRBD2. Looked up from germline, CDR1 is SGHTA and CDR2 is FQGTGA. The CDR3 sequence is 14 residues long. V dropped 3 bases and J dropped 8; count of bases not matched to a gene: 2. The CDR3 DNA reads as TGTGCCAGCAGCTTGACTAGCGGGAGAGATGAGCAGTTCTTC. Translated: CASSLTSGRDEQFF.

In this sample, this clonotype turned up many times. This sequence joins TRBV28 and TRBJ2-7; D could derive from TRBD1 or TRBD2 (5 bases each). Germline values: CDR1 MDHEN, CDR2 SYDVKM. Trimming took 3 bases from V and 1 from J, leaving 13 bases between them. The CDR3 extends over 15 amino acids. This CDR3 reads CASSLPGTASYEQYF. In nucleotides, the CDR3 is TGTGCCAGCAGTTTGCCCGGGACGGCATCCTACGAGCAGTACTTC. Full variable domain (missing parts from reference TRBV28 and TRBJ2-7): DVKVTQSSRYLVKRTGEKVFLECVQDMDHENMFWYRQDPGLGLRLIYFSYDVKMKEKGDIPEGYSVSREKKERFSLILESASTNQTSMYLCASSLPGTASYEQYFGPGTRLTVT.

This clonotype occurred many times. The gene calls are TRBV20-1 and TRBJ1-1, with 9 bases aligning to TRBD1. This CDR3 spans 13 amino acids. Trimming took 4 bases from V and 5 from J; bases not matched to a gene: 5. Germline CDR1 reads DFQATT; CDR2 reads SNEGSKA (reference sequence). The CDR3 nucleotides are TGCAGTGCTAAGACAGGGGGACGGACTGAAGCTTTCTTT. This translates into CSAKTGGRTEAFF.

V and J are TRBV12-5 and TRBJ1-1; D is undetermined. Trimming shortened V by 3 bases and J by 2 bases, and 7 bases separated the two germline ends. The germline V gene has CDR1 LGHNT and CDR2 FRNRAP. This CDR3 region has 13 residues. This chain's CDR3 is CASGLSTNTEAFF. The CDR3 DNA reads TGTGCTAGTGGTTTATCTACTAACACTGAAGCTTTCTTT.

This clonotype appeared many times. The rearrangement links TRBV7-2 to TRBJ2-7, with a weak D call TRBD2 (5 bases). Looked up from germline, CDR1 is SGHTA and CDR2 is FQGNSA. The V end was cut by 3 bases, the J end by 0 bases, with 12 bases between. The CDR3 runs to 15 residues. This chain's CDR3 is CASSFSALSSYEQYF. In DNA, the CDR3 is TGTGCCAGCAGCTTTAGCGCCCTGAGCTCCTACGAGCAGTACTTC.

J is TRBJ2-1 and V is TRBV7-8, with TRBD2 identical over 15 bases. The CDR3 length is 17 residues. Trimming cost V 1 base and J 8 bases; bases outside gene matches: 6. Looked up from germline, CDR1 is SGHVS and CDR2 is FQNEAQ. CDR3 amino acids: CASSLGTSGGASYEQFF. DNA for the CDR3: TGTGCCAGCAGCTTAGGGACTAGCGGGGGGGCCAGCTATGAGCAGTTCTTC.

This clonotype appeared a single time. This chain connects TRBV5-1 to TRBJ1-4, with D unclear. Between the trimmed V and J ends, which lost 2 bases and 7 bases, there was a span of 15 bases. This CDR3 comprises 15 residues. Germline V lookup: CDR1 SGHRS, CDR2 YFSETQ. The CDR3 DNA follows: TGCGCCAGCAGCTTTGAGAGGGATGTAGGTGAAAAACTGTTTTTT. This translates into CASSFERDVGEKLFF.

This clonotype was recorded many times. In DNA, the CDR3 is TGTGCCAGCAGTGGGTGGCCAGATACGCAGTATTTT. It translates to CASSGWPDTQYF. The rearrangement joins TRBV6-2 or TRBV6-3 to TRBJ2-3; unclear D gene. Between the trimmed V and J ends, which lost 5 bases and 4 bases, there was a span of 7 bases. This CDR3 is built from 12 residues. Germline V gene data show CDR1 as MNHEY and CDR2 as SVGEGT.

This clonotype was observed many times. The rearrangement joins TRBV7-9 to TRBJ2-3, with 8 bases fitting TRBD2. There are 16 residues in the CDR3. Trimming cost V 2 bases and J 1 base; bases outside gene matches: 5. The germline V gene has CDR1 SEHNR and CDR2 FQNEAQ (reference sequence). DNA of the CDR3: TGTGCCAGCAGCTTAATACTAGCGGACCGCACAGATACGCAGTATTTT. Its protein product is CASSLILADRTDTQYF. Supplemented by reference TRBV7-9 and TRBJ2-3, the full variable domain reads DTGVSQNPRHKITKRGQNVTFRCDPISEHNRLYWYRQTLGQGPEFLTYFQNEAQLEKSRLLSDRFSAERPKGSFSTLEIQRTEQGDSAMYLCASSLILADRTDTQYFGPGTRLTVL.

This clonotype was seen more than once but under ten times. A much larger clone differs from this one at a single base, so this may be a read error. This chain uses TRBV20-1 with TRBJ2-1, with TRBD2 matching 10 bases. Germline CDR1 is DFQATT and CDR2 is SNEGSKA (reference sequence). The CDR3 is made up of 15 amino acids. V lost 5 bases, J lost 8 bases, and 12 bases stayed unmatched. The CDR3 sequence: CSAPSLAGVYDEQFF. CDR3 bases: TGCAGTGCTCCATCCCTAGCGGGAGTTTACGATGAGCAGTTCTTC.

As regards this clonotype: The junction departs from the called germline gene at one end, perhaps through a read error. This rearrangement joins TRBV15 to TRBJ2-3, with 9 bases fitting TRBD1. The CDR3 runs 17 residues. Germline V gives CDR1 LNHNV, CDR2 YYDKDF (reference sequence). The CDR3 reads CATSPRQGGLLTGTQYF. The CDR3 DNA follows: TGTGCCACCAGCCCGCGACAGGGGGGACTTTTAACAGGTACGCAGTATTTT.

This clonotype was observed many times. The chain has TRBV3-1 and TRBJ2-1; no clear D gene. This CDR3 contains 15 residues. Trimming took off 1 base at V and 6 bases at J, with 13 bases between the two ends. Germline V gene lookup returns CDR1 LGHDT and CDR2 YNNKEL (reference sequence). This CDR3 is CASSQVEDSRNEQFF. CDR3 bases: TGTGCCAGCAGCCAAGTCGAAGACTCCCGCAATGAGCAGTTCTTC.

This clonotype was observed many times. The chain couples TRBV7-3 to TRBJ2-1, with 11 bases identical to TRBD2. The trim removed 3 bases at V and 7 bases at J, leaving 5 bases unmatched. CDR3 length equals 15 residues. Germline loops: CDR1 SGHTA, CDR2 FQGTGA. The DNA for the CDR3 is TGTGCCAGCAGCTTGTATAGCGGGAGGGGGAATGAGCAGTTCTTC. Protein sequence: CASSLYSGRGNEQFF. The full variable domain, completed using reference TRBV7-3 and TRBJ2-1, is GAGVSQTPSNKVTEKGKYVELRCDPISGHTALYWYRQSLGQGPEFLIYFQGTGAADDSGLPNDRFFAVRPEGSVSTLKIQRTERGDSAVYLCASSLYSGRGNEQFFGPGTRLTVL.

This clonotype came up many times. The V and J genes are TRBV12-3 or TRBV12-4 and TRBJ2-3; D is undetermined. V lost 3 bases, J lost 3 bases, and 16 bases lay in between. CDR3 length equals 16 residues. The CDR3 DNA is TGTGCCAGCAGTTTTTGGGATTTAGCCTTGACAGATACGCAGTATTTT. The encoded protein is CASSFWDLALTDTQYF.

This clonotype was found many times. The V and J genes are TRBV2 and TRBJ1-1; D is ambiguous. From germline, CDR1 is SNHLY and CDR2 FYNNEI. The V gene lost 0 bases and the J gene lost 6 bases, with 11 bases spanning the gap. CDR3 length equals 14 residues. In DNA, the CDR3 is TGTGCCAGCAGTGAAGCATGGGGAGGTGCTGAAGCTTTCTTT. It encodes CASSEAWGGAEAFF.

V gene TRBV6-2 or TRBV6-3 combines with J gene TRBJ2-3; the D gene is possibly TRBD2 (6 bases). V dropped 5 bases and J dropped 2 bases, with 14 bases sitting between them. This CDR3 contains 15 residues. From germline, CDR1 is MNHEY and CDR2 SVGEGT. CDR3 nucleotide sequence: TGTGCCAGCAGTCAGCTGGGGGGATACACAGATACGCAGTATTTT. Amino acids: CASSQLGGYTDTQYF.

This clonotype was detected a few times. This could be a read error, since a much larger clone is one nucleotide away. The chain couples TRBV12-3 or TRBV12-4 to TRBJ1-1; D unclear. Between the trimmed V and J ends, which lost 4 bases and 3 bases, there was a span of 6 bases. The CDR3 is made up of 12 amino acids. For the CDR3, the DNA is TGTGCCAGCAGTTACCTGTACACTGAAGCTTTCTTT. Its translation is CASSYLYTEAFF.

The chain uses TRBV14 and TRBJ2-1; the match to TRBD2 covers 8 bases. Per the germline V gene, CDR1 is SGHDN and CDR2 is FVKESK. The J segment lost 6 bases and the V segment lost 4 bases, leaving 8 bases of the junction unmatched. This CDR3 region has 15 residues. This CDR3 reads CASSPTAGGFNEQFF. The CDR3 DNA sequence: TGTGCCAGCAGCCCCACCGCGGGGGGCTTCAATGAGCAGTTCTTC.

This clonotype has ten or more counts. The chain has TRBV27 and TRBJ1-1; D gene uncertain. CDR3 length: 13 residues. Per the germline V gene, CDR1 is MNHEY and CDR2 is SMNVEV (reference sequence). V lost 2 bases and J 5 bases, leaving 9 bases between the germline ends. The CDR3 region has the DNA TGTGCCAGCAGTTTAAAGGCAGAAACTGAAGCTTTCTTT. Amino acid sequence: CASSLKAETEAFF.

The table lists this clonotype with many counts. This rearrangement joins TRBV5-8 to TRBJ2-5, with a weak D call TRBD1 (5 bases). Looked up from germline, CDR1 is SGHTS and CDR2 is YDEGEE. There are 13 residues in the CDR3. Trimming took off 3 bases at V and 2 bases at J, with 8 bases between the two ends. The CDR3 DNA follows: TGTGCCAGCAGCTCCCGACAGCAAGAGACCCAGTACTTC. It codes for CASSSRQQETQYF.

This clonotype was observed many times. The CDR3 DNA reads as TGTGCCAGCAGTTCCGAATGTCAGGGAATTCTCGTAAATTGCAATCAGCCCCAGCATTTT. Translation gives CASSSECQGILVNCNQPQHF. V is TRBV12-3 or TRBV12-4 and J is TRBJ1-5, with a tentative D call TRBD1 (5 bases). This CDR3 has 20 residues. With 4 bases removed from V and 2 bases from J, the gap between germline ends came to 27 bases.

Concerning this clonotype: One base away lies a much larger clone, so this may be a sequencing read error. V gene TRBV12-3 or TRBV12-4 combines with J gene TRBJ2-7; possible D gene TRBD2, 7 bases. The CDR3 is 15 amino acids. Deletions cut 3 bases from V and 7 bases from J, with 19 bases between. CDR3 sequence reads: CASSFLFRRGGEQYF. DNA for the CDR3: TGTGCCAGCAGTTTCCTCTTCAGGAGGGGGGGGGAGCAGTACTTC.

This clonotype has at least ten counts. This chain connects TRBV27 to TRBJ2-7; a weak D match, TRBD2 (5 bases). The ends were cut back, 3 bases at V and 4 bases at J, with 13 bases in the middle. This CDR3 has 14 amino acids. Germline assignment: CDR1 MNHEY and CDR2 SMNVEV (reference sequence). The CDR3 DNA reads TGTGCCAGCAGTTTCGGGGTAACCGGGTACGAGCAGTACTTC. This gives the protein CASSFGVTGYEQYF.

To note about this clonotype: As the CDR3 is not closed by the conserved phenylalanine or tryptophan, this likely results from a read error. This rearrangement joins TRBV27 to TRBJ1-1; 7 nucleotides match TRBD1. Trimming at V came to 6 bases and at J to 7 bases, leaving 8 bases not matched to a gene. Per the germline V gene, CDR1 is MNHEY and CDR2 is SMNVEV (reference sequence). This CDR3 contains 13 residues. The CDR3 bases are TGTGCCAGCAGCCCCGGACAGGTTCTTGAAGCTTTCTCT. It is translated as CASSPGQVLEAFS.

This clonotype occurred many times. This sequence joins TRBV6-6 and TRBJ2-7; 7 nucleotides match TRBD1. CDR3 length: 15 residues. Germline V CDR1 and CDR2: MNHNY, SVGAGI (reference sequence). The V and J ends lost 2 bases and 0 bases, in that order; junction bases with no gene match: 4. The CDR3 spells CASSYSDRASYEQYF. The CDR3 DNA reads as TGTGCCAGCAGTTACAGTGACAGGGCCTCCTACGAGCAGTACTTC.

The sample holds a few counts of this clonotype. The J gene is TRBJ2-1, the V gene TRBV4-1; D remains ambiguous. CDR3 size: 13 residues. V dropped 4 bases and J dropped 8 bases, with 12 bases sitting between them. Germline CDR1 is MGHRA and CDR2 is YSYEKL. CDR3 in amino acids: CASSPYPYDEQFF. The CDR3 region has the DNA TGCGCCAGCAGCCCCTACCCTTACGATGAGCAGTTCTTC.

The V call is TRBV6-2 or TRBV6-3, the J call TRBJ1-1; 8 positions match TRBD1. With V trimmed by 6 bases and J by 6 bases, 9 bases remained unmatched. Germline lookup yields CDR1 MNHEY and CDR2 SVGEGT. The CDR3 totals 14 residues. CDR3 sequence: CASSGQGLSAEAFF. The CDR3 region has the DNA TGTGCCAGCAGCGGACAGGGTTTGAGCGCTGAAGCTTTCTTT.

Details on this clonotype: A much larger clone differs from this one at a single base, so this may be a read error. The rearrangement joins TRBV28 to TRBJ2-5, with D possibly matching TRBD1 (5 bases). With 6 bases removed from V and 2 bases from J, the gap between germline ends came to 19 bases. The CDR3 runs to 16 residues. Per the germline V gene, CDR1 is MDHEN and CDR2 is SYDVKM. CDR3 DNA: TGTGCCAGCAGCTCCATGGGGCCGAGAGAACAAGAGACCCAGTACTTC. Protein sequence: CASSSMGPREQETQYF. Full variable domain (remainder filled in from reference TRBV28 and TRBJ2-5): DVKVTQSSRYLVKRTGEKVFLECVQDMDHENMFWYRQDPGLGLRLIYFSYDVKMKEKGDIPEGYSVSREKKERFSLILESASTNQTSMYLCASSSMGPREQETQYFGPGTRLLVL.